What follows are 27 T cell receptor beta chains derived from one specimen sequenced in a study of blood T cell repertoires in COVID-19. This table comes from immunoSEQ multiplex PCR, and its TCRdb copy is limited to in-frame clones, with some not included. Here the sample spans tens of thousands of clones, just under 80% being singletons. What was sequenced was peripheral blood. The source of these receptors is a human donor in a cohort sampled during active COVID-19.

DNA for the CDR3: TGTGCCAGCGACCGGACAGTATCCTCGCCCCAGCATTTT. Translation gives CASDRTVSSPQHF. V gene TRBV2 combines with J gene TRBJ1-5, with D possibly being TRBD1 (6 bases). Trimming removed 8 bases at V and 9 bases at J, with 17 bases between. The CDR3 totals 13 residues. The germline V gene encodes CDR1 SNHLY and CDR2 FYNNEI.

The chain is built from TRBV11-3 and TRBJ2-1; D not certain. CDR1 is SGHNT, CDR2 YENEEA, per germline. The germline V and J ends were trimmed by 3 bases and 6 bases, with 6 bases remaining between them. The CDR3 has 12 amino acids. The CDR3 bases are TGTGCCAGCAGCTTTATCTCCAATGAGCAGTTCTTC. Its protein product is CASSFISNEQFF.

The rearrangement joins TRBV7-8 to TRBJ2-1; TRBD2 agrees at 9 bases. Germline V gene data show CDR1 as SGHVS and CDR2 as FQNEAQ. After removal of 1 base from V and 4 bases from J, the junction contained 14 bases not matched to a gene. The CDR3 totals 19 residues. CDR3 in amino acids: CASSLVRGRAIDGYNEQFF. In DNA form, the CDR3 reads TGTGCCAGCAGCTTAGTGCGCGGGAGGGCCATTGATGGATACAATGAGCAGTTCTTC.

The chain recombines TRBV10-3 with TRBJ1-1, with D perhaps TRBD1 (6 bases). V dropped 11 bases and J dropped 0 bases, with 13 bases sitting between them. The CDR3 covers 13 residues. Germline V gene data show CDR1 as ENHRY and CDR2 as SYGVKD. CDR3 in amino acids: CAGRQAMNTEAFF. The CDR3 DNA follows: TGTGCCGGCAGACAGGCAATGAACACTGAAGCTTTCTTT.

The V and J genes are TRBV7-9 and TRBJ2-2; the D is unclear. V lost 5 bases to trimming and J lost 5 bases, with 18 bases between them. The CDR3 has 16 amino acids. In germline, CDR1 is SEHNR, CDR2 FQNEAQ (reference sequence). DNA for the CDR3: TGTGCCAGCAGCCACTCACGGAGTGAAGGAACCGGGGAGCTGTTTTTT. The encoded protein is CASSHSRSEGTGELFF.

This sequence joins TRBV28 and TRBJ2-1, with D tentatively TRBD2 (6 bases). This CDR3 is built from 14 residues. Trimming took 6 bases from V and 7 from J, leaving 16 bases between them. The V gene's germline CDR1 is MDHEN and CDR2 SYDVKM. CDR3 protein: CASRGDSTGNEQFF. The DNA of the CDR3 is TGTGCCAGCAGGGGGGACTCAACGGGGAATGAGCAGTTCTTC.

The chain recombines TRBV5-1 with TRBJ2-7; 12 nucleotides agree with TRBD2. The CDR3 runs 17 residues. V gave up 2 bases and J gave up 1 base; unmatched junction bases: 7. Germline CDR1 is SGHRS and CDR2 is YFSETQ. DNA of the CDR3: TGCGCCAGCAGCTTACTAGCGGGGGGAGCCGGATCCTACGAGCAGTACTTC. Translated: CASSLLAGGAGSYEQYF.

The V and J genes are TRBV30 and TRBJ2-1; the match to TRBD1 covers 7 bases. V lost 4 bases and J lost 9; bases outside the gene matches: 9. CDR1 and CDR2 from the germline V gene are GTSNPN and SVGIG (reference sequence). CDR3 length: 13 amino acids. The CDR3 bases are TGTGCCTGGATAGGGCAGGGGGTGGGTGAGCAGTTCTTC. Protein: CAWIGQGVGEQFF.

This rearrangement joins TRBV7-9 to TRBJ1-1, with D possibly TRBD1 on 6 matching bases. Trimming removed 2 bases at V and 1 base at J, with 11 bases between. The germline gives CDR1 SEHNR, CDR2 FQNEAQ (reference sequence). The CDR3 loop spans 15 amino acids. CDR3: CASSLTQDRNTEAFF. CDR3 nucleotides: TGTGCCAGCAGCTTAACACAGGACAGGAACACTGAAGCTTTCTTT. The whole variable domain, filled in from reference TRBV7-9 and TRBJ1-1, reads DTGVSQNPRHKITKRGQNVTFRCDPISEHNRLYWYRQTLGQGPEFLTYFQNEAQLEKSRLLSDRFSAERPKGSFSTLEIQRTEQGDSAMYLCASSLTQDRNTEAFFGQGTRLTVV.

This chain uses TRBV5-1 with TRBJ1-1, with 7 bases lining up with TRBD1. There are 16 residues in the CDR3. Germline-derived CDR1 and CDR2 are SGHRS and YFSETQ. Trimming removed 4 bases from V and 3 bases from J; junction bases left unmatched: 12. CDR3 loop: CASSPTGDFEDTEAFF. The CDR3, as DNA: TGCGCCAGCAGCCCAACAGGGGATTTCGAGGACACTGAAGCTTTCTTT.

The genes are TRBV5-1 and TRBJ2-1, with 14 bases that match TRBD2. The germline V gene encodes CDR1 SGHRS and CDR2 YFSETQ. Trimming at V came to 3 bases and at J to 6 bases, leaving 2 bases not matched to a gene. CDR3 size: 15 residues. Here the CDR3 DNA reads TGCGCCAGCAGCTGGACTAGCGGGAGGTCCAATGAGCAGTTCTTC. Residues: CASSWTSGRSNEQFF.

This clone was seen only a few times. The chain is built from TRBV7-9 and TRBJ2-1; 12 nucleotides align to TRBD2. The J segment lost 7 bases and the V segment lost 3 bases, leaving 4 bases of the junction unmatched. The CDR3 is 15 amino acids. CDR1 SEHNR and CDR2 FQNEAQ come from the germline V gene (reference sequence). CDR3 residues: CASSFSSGRVNEQFF. The CDR3 DNA sequence: TGTGCCAGCAGCTTCTCTAGCGGGAGGGTGAATGAGCAGTTCTTC.

The chain recombines TRBV2 with TRBJ2-3, with 8 positions matching TRBD1. CDR1 is SNHLY, CDR2 FYNNEI, per germline. The CDR3 covers 13 residues. J was trimmed by 9 bases and V by 7 bases; bases with no gene match: 9. CDR3 residues: CASTGGPRMTQYF. Written as DNA, the CDR3 is TGTGCCAGCACAGGGGGCCCCCGGATGACGCAGTATTTT.

Only one count was recorded for this clone. This chain links TRBV10-3 with TRBJ1-3, with a tentative D call TRBD1 (5 bases). V shed 3 bases and J shed 3 bases, with 6 bases lying between them. Germline V gene sequence: CDR1 ENHRY, CDR2 SYGVKD. This CDR3 has 13 amino acids. CDR3: CAISDRDGNTIYF. The CDR3 DNA follows: TGTGCCATCAGTGACAGGGATGGAAACACCATATATTTT.

The chain recombines TRBV3-1 (or the pseudogene TRBV3-2) with TRBJ1-5; maybe TRBD1 (5 bases). The V gene's germline CDR1 is LGHDT and CDR2 YNNKEL (reference sequence). CDR3 length: 14 amino acids. Trimming cost V 2 bases and J 7 bases, with 12 bases left between them. The CDR3 here is CASSQSMGLQPQHF. The CDR3 bases are TGTGCCAGCAGCCAATCGATGGGGCTACAGCCCCAGCATTTT.

This chain uses TRBV18 with TRBJ1-5; 9 nucleotides match TRBD1. The CDR3 runs to 16 residues. V lost 1 base and J lost 3; bases outside the gene matches: 4. CDR1 KGHSH and CDR2 LQKENI come from the germline V gene. In DNA form, the CDR3 reads TGTGCCAGCTCACCACGCGGGACAGGGAACAATCAGCCCCAGCATTTT. Translating gives CASSPRGTGNNQPQHF.

This chain joins TRBV11-2 and TRBJ2-1; 7 bases map to TRBD2. J was trimmed by 8 bases and V by 5 bases; bases with no gene match: 12. The CDR3 runs to 15 residues. Germline lookup yields CDR1 SGHAT and CDR2 FQNNGV. The CDR3 nucleotides are TGTGCCAGCAGCCCGTATCGCGGGAGTAGTGATGAGCAGTTCTTC. It codes for CASSPYRGSSDEQFF.

The rearrangement uses TRBV7-9 and TRBJ2-5; the match to TRBD2 covers 8 bases. V gave up 1 base and J gave up 5 bases; unmatched junction bases: 6. CDR3 length: 15 amino acids. The germline CDR1 and CDR2 sequences are SEHNR and FQNEAQ (reference sequence). Written as DNA, the CDR3 is TGTGCCAGCAGCTTAGGGGCTAGCGGGCGGGAGACCCAGTACTTC. Translated, it gives CASSLGASGRETQYF.

The V gene is TRBV5-1, the J gene TRBJ1-3, with TRBD1 identical over 7 bases. The germline V gene encodes CDR1 SGHRS and CDR2 YFSETQ. This CDR3 region has 15 residues. With V trimmed by 4 bases and J by 0 bases, 4 bases remained unmatched. The CDR3 sequence is CASSTGQLSGNTIYF. CDR3 DNA: TGCGCCAGCAGCACGGGACAGCTCTCTGGAAACACCATATATTTT. The whole variable domain, filled in from reference TRBV5-1 and TRBJ1-3, reads KAGVTQTPRYLIKTRGQQVTLSCSPISGHRSVSWYQQTPGQGLQFLFEYFSETQRNKGNFPGRFSGRQFSNSRSEMNVSTLELGDSALYLCASSTGQLSGNTIYFGEGSWLTVV.

The chain is built from TRBV15 and TRBJ1-3; D gene unclear. The length of the CDR3 is 14 residues. Trimming removed 3 bases from V and 0 bases from J, with 6 bases in between. The germline CDR1 and CDR2 sequences are LNHNV and YYDKDF (reference sequence). The CDR3 DNA sequence: TGTGCCACCAGCAGGGGAGACTCTGGAAACACCATATATTTT. This sequence encodes CATSRGDSGNTIYF.

The chain combines TRBV14 with TRBJ1-2; maybe TRBD1 (5 bases). The germline V gene has CDR1 SGHDN and CDR2 FVKESK. This CDR3 is built from 16 residues. With 4 bases removed from V and 5 bases from J, the gap between germline ends came to 20 bases. The CDR3 DNA follows: TGTGCCAGCAGCCCACGGCGGGTCCGGGGGATTTATGGCTACACCTTC. Its translation is CASSPRRVRGIYGYTF.

This chain links TRBV12-3 or TRBV12-4 with TRBJ2-1; no firm D call. The germline V and J ends were trimmed by 7 bases and 7 bases, with 8 bases remaining between them. The CDR3 runs to 11 residues. The CDR3 DNA sequence: TGTGCCAGCACAGGTCGTAATGAGCAGTTCTTC. This translates into CASTGRNEQFF.

This rearrangement joins TRBV21-1 to TRBJ1-4; whether TRBD1, the table's D call, matches the DNA was not checked. TRBV21-1 is a recognized pseudogene. This CDR3 comprises 15 residues. Here the CDR3 DNA reads TGTGCCAGCATAGACACATCGACAACTAATGAAAAACTGTTTTTT. Amino acid sequence: CASIDTSTTNEKLFF.

This clone has only one observation. The genes are TRBV11-2 and TRBJ1-2; 10 bases are a match to TRBD1. Germline CDR1 is SGHAT and CDR2 is FQNNGV. Germline trimming cut 5 bases from V and 4 bases from J; bases unmatched to any gene: 7. The CDR3 extends over 15 amino acids. In DNA form, the CDR3 reads TGTGCCAGCAGCACTGGGACAGGGGAAACCTATGGCTACACCTTC. This sequence encodes CASSTGTGETYGYTF.

The gene calls are TRBV5-1 and TRBJ2-1, with D possibly being TRBD1 (6 bases). The germline V gene has CDR1 SGHRS and CDR2 YFSETQ. There are 14 residues in the CDR3. Trimming took off 4 bases at V and 7 bases at J, with 15 bases between the two ends. The CDR3 coding sequence is TGCGCCAGCAGCCCTACTTTGACAGGTAATGAGCAGTTCTTC. As protein: CASSPTLTGNEQFF.

This clone was picked up a small number of times. This sequence joins TRBV3-1 (or the pseudogene TRBV3-2) and TRBJ2-7, with TRBD1 matching over 8 bases. V was clipped by 1 base and J by 3 bases; unmatched bases: 2. CDR3 length: 14 amino acids. CDR1 LGHDT and CDR2 YNNKEL come from the germline V gene (reference sequence). This CDR3 reads CASSQGGQGYEQYF. The CDR3 region has the DNA TGTGCCAGCAGCCAAGGAGGACAGGGCTACGAGCAGTACTTC.

The chain couples TRBV18 to TRBJ1-1, with 7 nucleotides matching TRBD1. Germline trimming cut 4 bases from V and 4 bases from J; bases unmatched to any gene: 6. The CDR3 spans 14 residues. Germline CDR1 is KGHSH and CDR2 is LQKENI. This CDR3 is CASSQNSGGTEAFF. CDR3 DNA sequence: TGTGCCAGCTCACAGAATTCAGGGGGCACTGAAGCTTTCTTT.